This T cell receptor (beta chain) appears in the sequencing data of a study of shared clonotypes between healthy human individuals. Within Nashville, Tennessee resided all donors, each a Caucasian adult. This CDR3 spans 13 amino acids. The germline CDR1 and CDR2 sequences are SNHLY and FYNNEI. V lost 4 bases, J lost 7 bases, and 3 bases stayed unmatched. Only in-frame clones appear in the TCRdb table, and some are missing; sequencing was by immunoSEQ multiplex PCR. The sample has approximately 2,300,000 clones; roughly 92% are singletons. Sequencing was carried out using naive CD4+ T cells from PBMCs. The subset denotes: CD45RA+ positively selected. The sequence was obtained from a man younger than 30 in good health. Some clones in this sample may be carry-over from other donors' samples. The genes are TRBV2 and TRBJ2-2, with 7 nucleotides matching TRBD1. The CDR3 sequence: CASSVQGDGELFF. The CDR3 DNA sequence: TGTGCCAGCAGTGTCCAGGGGGACGGGGAGCTGTTTTTT.